This is a list of T cell receptor beta chains from one sample in a study of cytomegalovirus exposure and HLA in healthy donors. The protocol was immunoSEQ multiplex PCR, while the TCRdb copy is restricted to in-frame clones and leaves out a portion. The data hold 180,000 or so clones, with roughly 74% observed a single time. Material for sequencing was PBMCs. The receptor source for this set is a female donor in good health and CMV-seronegative. Each CDR3 is given with its conserved first and last residue. A D gene is named only where the DNA matches it firmly. The listing skips clone size in some rows; elsewhere it reads once, few, many or a size class.

size: .
V: TRBV4-2
D: .
J: TRBJ2-2
CDR3: CASSQDDRRLNTGELFF
DNA: TGTGCCAGCAGCCAAGACGATCGGCGGTTAAACACCGGGGAGCTGTTTTTT

size: .
V: TRBV6-5
D: TRBD2
J: TRBJ2-7
CDR3: CASSFYKAGGAYEQYF
DNA: TGTGCCAGCAGTTTCTACAAGGCGGGGGGGGCCTACGAGCAGTACTTC

size: .
V: TRBV30
D: TRBD1
J: TRBJ2-1
CDR3: CASDRGLEQFF
DNA: TGTGCCTCGGACAGGGGGCTTGAGCAGTTCTTC

size: .
V: TRBV6-1
D: .
J: TRBJ1-2
CDR3: CASSEQGRNYGYTF
DNA: TGTGCCAGCAGTGAGCAGGGAAGGAACTATGGCTACACCTTC

size: .
V: TRBV7-2
D: .
J: TRBJ2-3
CDR3: CASSLVGGTDTQYF
DNA: TGTGCCAGCAGCTTAGTAGGAGGCACAGATACGCAGTATTTT

size: .
V: TRBV7-3
D: TRBD2
J: TRBJ2-1
CDR3: CASSPYGGANNEQFF
DNA: TGTGCCAGCAGCCCGTACGGGGGGGCCAACAATGAGCAGTTCTTC

size: .
V: TRBV6-6
D: TRBD1
J: TRBJ2-1
CDR3: CASSRPRGQGVGEQFF
DNA: TGTGCCAGCAGTCGCCCCCGAGGACAGGGGGTGGGTGAGCAGTTCTTC

size: once
V: TRBV11-2
D: TRBD1
J: TRBJ2-1
CDR3: CASSPGQYNEQFF
DNA: TGTGCCAGCAGCCCGGGACAGTACAATGAGCAGTTCTTC

size: .
V: TRBV18
D: TRBD2
J: TRBJ2-2
CDR3: CASSPPSGSYTGELFF
DNA: TGTGCCAGCTCACCACCTAGCGGGAGTTACACCGGGGAGCTGTTTTTT

size: .
V: TRBV7-8
D: .
J: TRBJ1-4
CDR3: CASSFSLVAEKLFF
DNA: TGTGCCAGCAGCTTTTCTCTGGTAGCAGAAAAACTGTTTTTT

size: .
V: TRBV28
D: .
J: TRBJ1-4
CDR3: CASSQRPRQVEEKLFF
DNA: TGTGCCAGCAGCCAGAGACCAAGACAGGTCGAGGAAAAACTGTTTTTT

size: .
V: TRBV11-1
D: .
J: TRBJ2-1
CDR3: CASSPEDYSYNEQFF
DNA: TGTGCCAGCAGCCCAGAGGACTACTCCTACAATGAGCAGTTCTTC

size: .
V: TRBV6-1
D: TRBD1
J: TRBJ1-2
CDR3: CASTPTGGTGNGYTF
DNA: TGTGCCAGCACCCCCACTGGCGGGACAGGGAATGGCTACACCTTC

size: .
V: TRBV27
D: .
J: TRBJ1-1
CDR3: CASSPFRTETEAFF
DNA: TGTGCCAGCAGTCCATTCCGGACAGAGACTGAAGCTTTCTTT

size: .
V: TRBV21-1
D: .
J: TRBJ2-6
CDR3: CASSKPDRGFPGANVLTF
DNA: TGTGCCAGCAGCAAGCCGGACAGGGGCTTCCCTGGGGCCAACGTCCTGACTTTC

size: .
V: TRBV2
D: .
J: TRBJ1-2
CDR3: CASSGEGQRLYGYTF
DNA: TGTGCCAGCAGTGGTGAAGGACAGCGACTATATGGCTACACCTTC

size: .
V: TRBV19
D: .
J: TRBJ2-7
CDR3: CASSIVGGTGLERIPSYEQYF
DNA: TGTGCCAGTAGTATAGTAGGAGGGACGGGTTTGGAAAGGATCCCCTCCTACGAGCAGTACTTC

size: .
V: TRBV5-8
D: .
J: TRBJ2-5
CDR3: CASSLAGGKETQYF
DNA: TGTGCCAGCAGCCTCGCCGGGGGAAAAGAGACCCAGTACTTC

size: few
V: TRBV28
D: TRBD2
J: TRBJ2-5
CDR3: CASSSSGGAGETQYF
DNA: TGTGCCAGCAGCTCTAGCGGGGGGGCCGGAGAGACCCAGTACTTC

size: .
V: TRBV5-8
D: .
J: TRBJ1-1
CDR3: CASSLYQGNTEAFF
DNA: TGTGCCAGCAGCTTGTATCAGGGGAACACTGAAGCTTTCTTT

size: .
V: TRBV18
D: TRBD1
J: TRBJ1-2
CDR3: CASSSPQGGTNYGYTF
DNA: TGTGCCAGCTCATCCCCTCAGGGGGGAACTAACTATGGCTACACCTTC

size: few
V: TRBV2
D: .
J: TRBJ2-7
CDR3: CASWGRAAYEQYF
DNA: TGTGCCAGCTGGGGCAGGGCGGCCTACGAGCAGTACTTC

size: .
V: TRBV4-3
D: TRBD1
J: TRBJ2-1
CDR3: CASSQDTGDNEQFF
DNA: TGCGCCAGCAGCCAAGACACAGGGGACAATGAGCAGTTCTTC

size: .
V: TRBV5-4
D: .
J: TRBJ1-1
CDR3: CASSLFQVNTEAFF
DNA: TGTGCCAGCAGCTTGTTTCAGGTCAACACTGAAGCTTTCTTT

size: .
V: TRBV30
D: TRBD1
J: TRBJ2-7
CDR3: CALGQGALYEQYF
DNA: TGTGCCTTAGGACAGGGGGCTTTGTACGAGCAGTACTTC